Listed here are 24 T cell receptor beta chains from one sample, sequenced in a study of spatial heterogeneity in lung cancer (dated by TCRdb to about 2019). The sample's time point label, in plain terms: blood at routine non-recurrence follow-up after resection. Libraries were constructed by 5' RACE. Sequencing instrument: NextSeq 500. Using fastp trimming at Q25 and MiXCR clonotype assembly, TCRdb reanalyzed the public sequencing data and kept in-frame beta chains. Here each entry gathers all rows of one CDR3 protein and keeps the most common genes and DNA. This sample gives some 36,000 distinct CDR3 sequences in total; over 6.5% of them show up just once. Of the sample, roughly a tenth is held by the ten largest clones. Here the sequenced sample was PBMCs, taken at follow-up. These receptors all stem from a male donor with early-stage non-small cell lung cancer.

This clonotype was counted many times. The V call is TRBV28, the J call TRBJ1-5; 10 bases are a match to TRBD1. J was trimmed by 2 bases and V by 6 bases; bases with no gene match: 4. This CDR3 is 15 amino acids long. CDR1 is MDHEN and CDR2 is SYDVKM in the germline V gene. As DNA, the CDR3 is TGTGCCAGCAGGGGGACAGGGGAGGGCAATCAGCCCCAGCATTTT. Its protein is CASRGTGEGNQPQHF. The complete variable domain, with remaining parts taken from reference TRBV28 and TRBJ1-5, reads DVKVTQSSRYLVKRTGEKVFLECVQDMDHENMFWYRQDPGLGLRLIYFSYDVKMKEKGDIPEGYSVSREKKERFSLILESASTNQTSMYLCASRGTGEGNQPQHFGDGTRLSIL.

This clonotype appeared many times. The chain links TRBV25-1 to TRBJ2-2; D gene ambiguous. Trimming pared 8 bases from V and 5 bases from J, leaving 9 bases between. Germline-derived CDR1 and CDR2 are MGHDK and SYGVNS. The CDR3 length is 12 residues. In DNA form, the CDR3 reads TGTGCCAGCCTCGCGGATACCGGGGAGCTGTTTTTT. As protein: CASLADTGELFF.

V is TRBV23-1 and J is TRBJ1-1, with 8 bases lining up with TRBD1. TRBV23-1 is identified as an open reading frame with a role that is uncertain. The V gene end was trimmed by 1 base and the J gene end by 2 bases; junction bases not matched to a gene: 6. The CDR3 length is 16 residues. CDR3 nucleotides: TGCGCCAGCAGTCAATGTCAGGGGGCCTTTAACACTGAAGCTTTCTTT. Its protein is CASSQCQGAFNTEAFF.

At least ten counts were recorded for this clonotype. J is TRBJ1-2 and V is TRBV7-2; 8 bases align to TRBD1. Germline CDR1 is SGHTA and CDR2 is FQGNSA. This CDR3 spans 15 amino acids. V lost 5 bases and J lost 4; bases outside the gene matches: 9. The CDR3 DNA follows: TGTGCCAGCAGCCTCGGACAGGGAACTGTCTATGGCTACACCTTC. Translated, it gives CASSLGQGTVYGYTF.

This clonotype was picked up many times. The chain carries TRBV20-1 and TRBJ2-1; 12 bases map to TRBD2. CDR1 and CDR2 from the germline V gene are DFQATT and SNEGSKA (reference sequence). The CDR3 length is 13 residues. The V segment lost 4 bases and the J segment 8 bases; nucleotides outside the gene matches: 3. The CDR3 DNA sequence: TGCAGTGCTACTAGCGGGGGGGCAGATGAGCAGTTCTTC. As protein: CSATSGGADEQFF.

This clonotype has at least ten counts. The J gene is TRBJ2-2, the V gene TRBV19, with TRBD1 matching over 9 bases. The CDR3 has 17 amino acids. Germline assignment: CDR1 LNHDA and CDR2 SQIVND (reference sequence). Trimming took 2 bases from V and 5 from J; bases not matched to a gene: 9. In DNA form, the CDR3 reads TGTGCCAGTAGTATAACCATCGGACAGGGGAGAACCGGGGAGCTGTTTTTT. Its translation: CASSITIGQGRTGELFF.

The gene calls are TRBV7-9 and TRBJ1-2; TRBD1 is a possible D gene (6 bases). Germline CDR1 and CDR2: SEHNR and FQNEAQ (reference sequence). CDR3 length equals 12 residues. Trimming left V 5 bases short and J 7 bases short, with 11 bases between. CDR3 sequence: CASSRGQSGYTF. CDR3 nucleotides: TGTGCCAGCAGCCGCGGACAGTCTGGCTACACCTTC.

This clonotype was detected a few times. CDR3 loop: CASSLFFVNTEAFF. In nucleotides, the CDR3 is TGTGCCAGCAGCTTGTTTTTTGTGAACACTGAAGCTTTCTTT. The chain combines TRBV5-5 with TRBJ1-1; D is unclear. The CDR3 has 14 residues. Germline V CDR1 and CDR2: SGHKS, YYEKEE (reference sequence). V was shortened by 1 base and J by 0 bases, with 7 bases between the two germline ends.

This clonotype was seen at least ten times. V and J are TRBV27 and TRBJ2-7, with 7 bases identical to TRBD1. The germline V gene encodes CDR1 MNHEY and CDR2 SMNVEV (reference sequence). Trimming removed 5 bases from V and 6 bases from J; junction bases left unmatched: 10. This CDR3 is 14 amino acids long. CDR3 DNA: TGTGCCAGCAGTCAGGGACAGACTGGGACCGAGCAGTACTTC. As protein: CASSQGQTGTEQYF.

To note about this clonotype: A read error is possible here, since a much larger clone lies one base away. DNA of the CDR3: TGTGCCAGCAATACCCGGAGGACGTATGAAAGCTCCTACGAGCAGTACTTC. Translation gives CASNTRRTYESSYEQYF. The chain has TRBV2 and TRBJ2-7, with D tentatively TRBD2 (5 bases). Germline V gives CDR1 SNHLY, CDR2 FYNNEI. V gave up 7 bases and J gave up 0 bases, with 22 bases separating them. The CDR3 consists of 17 residues.

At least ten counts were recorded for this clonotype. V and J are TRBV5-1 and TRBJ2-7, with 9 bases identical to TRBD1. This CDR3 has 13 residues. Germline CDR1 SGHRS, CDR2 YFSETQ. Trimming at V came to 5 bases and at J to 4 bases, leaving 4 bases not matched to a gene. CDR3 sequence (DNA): TGCGCCAGCAGGTGGACAGGGGATTACGAGCAGTACTTC. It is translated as CASRWTGDYEQYF.

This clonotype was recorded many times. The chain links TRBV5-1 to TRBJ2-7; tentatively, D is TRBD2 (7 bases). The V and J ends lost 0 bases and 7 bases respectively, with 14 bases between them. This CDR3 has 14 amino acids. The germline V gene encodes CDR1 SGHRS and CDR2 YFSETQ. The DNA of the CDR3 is TGCGCCAGCAGCTTGGAAGGGGGGGCGAGGGAGCAGTACTTC. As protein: CASSLEGGAREQYF.

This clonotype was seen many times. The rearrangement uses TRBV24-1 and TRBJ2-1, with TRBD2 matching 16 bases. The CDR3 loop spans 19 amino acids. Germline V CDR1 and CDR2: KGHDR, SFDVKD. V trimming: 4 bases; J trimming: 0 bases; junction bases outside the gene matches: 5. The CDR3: CATSDLGLAGGPSYNEQFF. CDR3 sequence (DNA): TGTGCCACCAGTGACCTGGGACTAGCGGGGGGGCCCTCCTACAATGAGCAGTTCTTC.

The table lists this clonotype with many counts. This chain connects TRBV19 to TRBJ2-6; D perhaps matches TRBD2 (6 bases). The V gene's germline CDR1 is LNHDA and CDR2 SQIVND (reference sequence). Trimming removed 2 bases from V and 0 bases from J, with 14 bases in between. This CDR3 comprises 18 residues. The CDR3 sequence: CASSIMRDPSSGANVLTF. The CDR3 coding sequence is TGTGCCAGTAGTATAATGCGGGATCCTAGCTCTGGGGCCAACGTCCTGACTTTC.

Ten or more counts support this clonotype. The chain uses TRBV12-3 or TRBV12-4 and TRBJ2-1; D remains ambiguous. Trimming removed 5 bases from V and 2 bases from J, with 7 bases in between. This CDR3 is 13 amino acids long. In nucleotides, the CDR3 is TGTGCCAGCAGTCTTTCTCCCTACAATGAGCAGTTCTTC. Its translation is CASSLSPYNEQFF.

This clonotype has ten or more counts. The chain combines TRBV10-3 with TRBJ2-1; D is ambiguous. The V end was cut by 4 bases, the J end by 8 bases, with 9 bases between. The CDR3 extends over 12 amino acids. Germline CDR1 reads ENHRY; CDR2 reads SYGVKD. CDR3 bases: TGTGCCATCAGTGTATTAGCCGATGAGCAGTTCTTC. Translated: CAISVLADEQFF.

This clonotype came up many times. CDR3 loop: CASSSSRAEKLFF. The CDR3 coding sequence is TGTGCCAGCAGCTCCTCCCGCGCCGAAAAACTGTTTTTT. This sequence joins TRBV7-6 and TRBJ1-4; the D is unclear. Per germline, CDR1 SGHVS and CDR2 FNYEAQ. V lost 4 bases and J 8 bases, leaving 11 bases between the germline ends. The length of the CDR3 is 13 residues.

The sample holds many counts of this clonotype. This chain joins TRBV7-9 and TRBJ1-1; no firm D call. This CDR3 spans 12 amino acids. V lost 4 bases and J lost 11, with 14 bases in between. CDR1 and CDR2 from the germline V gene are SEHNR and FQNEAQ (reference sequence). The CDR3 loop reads CASSSQEAVAFF. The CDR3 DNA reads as TGTGCCAGCAGCTCCCAGGAGGCGGTTGCTTTCTTT.

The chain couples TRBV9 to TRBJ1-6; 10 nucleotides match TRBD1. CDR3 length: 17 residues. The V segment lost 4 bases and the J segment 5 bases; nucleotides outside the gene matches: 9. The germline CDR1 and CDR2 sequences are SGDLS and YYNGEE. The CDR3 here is CASSLRTGGDHNSPLHF. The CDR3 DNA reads TGTGCCAGCAGCTTGCGGACAGGGGGAGACCATAATTCACCCCTCCACTTT. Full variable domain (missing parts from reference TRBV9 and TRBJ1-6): DSGVTQTPKHLITATGQRVTLRCSPRSGDLSVYWYQQSLDQGLQFLIQYYNGEERAKGNILERFSAQQFPDLHSELNLSSLELGDSALYFCASSLRTGGDHNSPLHFGNGTRLTVT.

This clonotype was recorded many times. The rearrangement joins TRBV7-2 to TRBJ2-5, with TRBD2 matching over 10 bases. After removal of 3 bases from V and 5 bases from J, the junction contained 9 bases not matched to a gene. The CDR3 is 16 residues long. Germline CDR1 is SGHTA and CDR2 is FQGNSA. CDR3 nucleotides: TGTGCCAGCAGCTTCGTTAAGCGGGGGGGTTTTGAGACCCAGTACTTC. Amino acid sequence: CASSFVKRGGFETQYF.

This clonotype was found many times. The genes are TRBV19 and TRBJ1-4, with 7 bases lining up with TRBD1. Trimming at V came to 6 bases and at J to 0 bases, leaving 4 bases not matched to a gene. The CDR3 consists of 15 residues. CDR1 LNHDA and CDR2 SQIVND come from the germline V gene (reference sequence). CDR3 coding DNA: TGTGCCAGTAGAGGACAGGTCGCAACTAATGAAAAACTGTTTTTT. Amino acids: CASRGQVATNEKLFF.

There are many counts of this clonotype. CDR3 amino acids: CASNFRTESTDTQYF. The CDR3 DNA sequence: TGTGCCAGCAATTTCCGGACGGAAAGCACAGATACGCAGTATTTT. V gene TRBV5-6 combines with J gene TRBJ2-3; D is ambiguous. CDR1 and CDR2 (germline): SGHDT, YYEEEE. This CDR3 comprises 15 residues. Trimming cost V 6 bases and J 0 bases, with 14 bases left between them.

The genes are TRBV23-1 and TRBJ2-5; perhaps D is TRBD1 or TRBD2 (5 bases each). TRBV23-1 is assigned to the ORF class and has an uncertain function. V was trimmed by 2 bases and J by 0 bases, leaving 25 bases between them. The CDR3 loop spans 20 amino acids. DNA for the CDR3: TGCGCCAGCAGTCAACTCTCCGGGACGGAGGCCCCAATGTACCAAGAGACCCAGTACTTC. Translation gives CASSQLSGTEAPMYQETQYF.

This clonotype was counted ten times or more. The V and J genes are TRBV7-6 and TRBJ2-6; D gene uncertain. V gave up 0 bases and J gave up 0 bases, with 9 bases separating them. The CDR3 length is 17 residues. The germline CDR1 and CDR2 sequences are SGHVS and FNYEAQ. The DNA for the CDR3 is TGTGCCAGCAGCTTAGCGGACGCAAGCTCTGGGGCCAACGTCCTGACTTTC. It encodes CASSLADASSGANVLTF. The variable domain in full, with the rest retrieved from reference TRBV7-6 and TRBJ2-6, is GAGVSQSPRYKVTKRGQDVALRCDPISGHVSLYWYRQALGQGPEFLTYFNYEAQQDKSGLPNDRFSAERPEGSISTLTIQRTEQRDSAMYRCASSLADASSGANVLTFGAGSRLTVL.